This TCR beta chain was recovered during a study of regulatory T cells in long-lasting Graves disease. The time point is: newly diagnosed GD, antithyroid drugs for less than 3 months. PBMC RNA served as the TCR library source. Combining iRepertoire HTBI primers with Arm-PCR of CDR3 regions, the authors built TCR beta libraries. Using its own MiXCR run on the multiplex PCR reads, TCRdb lists one record per CDR3 protein. The sample lists about 470,000 distinct CDR3 sequences, 15% to 20% occurring once. The CDR3 totals 10 residues. V lost 8 bases and J 11 bases, leaving 13 bases between the germline ends. The germline V gene encodes CDR1 SQVTM and CDR2 ANQGSEA. This clonotype has only a few counts. These data were likewise used in another study, on T cells in Graves' hyperthyroidism and ophthalmopathy.

The starting material was peripheral blood mononuclear cells (PBMCs), obtained at new diagnosis, from a patient treated with antithyroid drugs. J is TRBJ2-1 and V is TRBV29-1; D possibly matches TRBD1 or TRBD2 (6 bases each). The clonotype comes from a man aged 35 to 55 with Graves disease. The CDR3 DNA follows: TGCAGCTCCGGGGGCAGCCAGCAGTTCTTC. This translates into CSSGGSQQFF.